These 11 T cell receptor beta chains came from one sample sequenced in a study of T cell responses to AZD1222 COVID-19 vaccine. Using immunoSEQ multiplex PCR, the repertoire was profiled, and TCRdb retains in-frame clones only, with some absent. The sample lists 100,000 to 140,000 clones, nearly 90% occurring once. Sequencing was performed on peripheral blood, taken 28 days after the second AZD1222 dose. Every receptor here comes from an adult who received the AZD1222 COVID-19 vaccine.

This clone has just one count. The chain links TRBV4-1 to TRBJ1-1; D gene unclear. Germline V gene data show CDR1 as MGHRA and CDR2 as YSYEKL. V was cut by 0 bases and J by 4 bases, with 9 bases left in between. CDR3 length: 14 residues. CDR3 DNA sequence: TGCGCCAGCAGCCAAGATGAAAGAGGCACTGAAGCTTTCTTT. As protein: CASSQDERGTEAFF.

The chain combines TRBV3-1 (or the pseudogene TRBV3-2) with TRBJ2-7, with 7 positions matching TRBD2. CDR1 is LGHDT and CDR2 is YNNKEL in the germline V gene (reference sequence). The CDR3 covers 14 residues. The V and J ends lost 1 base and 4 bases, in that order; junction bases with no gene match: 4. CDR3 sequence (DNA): TGTGCCAGCAGCCAAGGGGGGGGAGCGTACGAGCAGTACTTC. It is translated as CASSQGGGAYEQYF.

The CDR3 loop is CASSMTGVSNYGYTF. CDR3 coding DNA: TGTGCCAGTAGTATGACAGGGGTTTCTAACTATGGCTACACCTTC. V and J are TRBV19 and TRBJ1-2, with 8 bases matching TRBD1. This CDR3 spans 15 amino acids. The V gene's germline CDR1 is LNHDA and CDR2 SQIVND (reference sequence). V lost 3 bases, J lost 0 bases, and 3 bases stayed unmatched.

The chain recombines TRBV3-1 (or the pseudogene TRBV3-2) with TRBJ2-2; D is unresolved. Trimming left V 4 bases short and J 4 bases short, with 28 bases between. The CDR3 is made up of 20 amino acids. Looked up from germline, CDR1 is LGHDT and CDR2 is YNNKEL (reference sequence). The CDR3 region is CASSRPTPWTGPTCTGELFF. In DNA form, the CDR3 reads TGTGCCAGCAGCCGTCCTACCCCTTGGACCGGACCCACTTGCACCGGGGAGCTGTTTTTT.

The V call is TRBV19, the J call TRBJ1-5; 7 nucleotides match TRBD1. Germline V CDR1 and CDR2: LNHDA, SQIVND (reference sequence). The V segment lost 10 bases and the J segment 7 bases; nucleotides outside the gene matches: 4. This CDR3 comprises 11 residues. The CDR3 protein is CAIGGGQPQHF. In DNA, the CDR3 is TGTGCCATAGGGGGCGGGCAGCCCCAGCATTTT.

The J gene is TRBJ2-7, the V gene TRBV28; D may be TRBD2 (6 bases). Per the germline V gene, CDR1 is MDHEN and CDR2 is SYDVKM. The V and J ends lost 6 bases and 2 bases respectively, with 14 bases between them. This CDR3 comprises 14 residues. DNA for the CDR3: TGTGCCAGCAGGGGGGGACGGGGCCCCTACGAGCAGTACTTC. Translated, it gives CASRGGRGPYEQYF.

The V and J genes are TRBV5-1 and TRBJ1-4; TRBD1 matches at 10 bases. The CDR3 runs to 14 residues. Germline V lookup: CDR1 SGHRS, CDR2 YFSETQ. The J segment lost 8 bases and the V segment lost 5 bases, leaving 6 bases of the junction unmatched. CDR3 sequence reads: CASSPGQGGEKLFF. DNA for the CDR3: TGCGCCAGCAGTCCTGGACAGGGGGGGGAAAAACTGTTTTTT.

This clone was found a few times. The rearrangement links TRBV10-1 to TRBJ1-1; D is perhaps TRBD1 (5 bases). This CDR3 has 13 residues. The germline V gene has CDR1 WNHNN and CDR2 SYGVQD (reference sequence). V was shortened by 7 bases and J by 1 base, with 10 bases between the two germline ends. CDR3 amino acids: CASNRGPNTEAFF. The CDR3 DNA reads TGCGCCAGCAATCGGGGCCCGAACACTGAAGCTTTCTTT.

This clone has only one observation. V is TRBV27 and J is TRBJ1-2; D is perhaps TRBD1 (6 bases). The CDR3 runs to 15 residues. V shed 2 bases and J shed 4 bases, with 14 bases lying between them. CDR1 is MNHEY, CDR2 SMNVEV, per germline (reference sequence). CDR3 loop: CASSLAGQESYGYTF. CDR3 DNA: TGTGCCAGCAGTTTAGCGGGACAAGAGAGCTATGGCTACACCTTC.

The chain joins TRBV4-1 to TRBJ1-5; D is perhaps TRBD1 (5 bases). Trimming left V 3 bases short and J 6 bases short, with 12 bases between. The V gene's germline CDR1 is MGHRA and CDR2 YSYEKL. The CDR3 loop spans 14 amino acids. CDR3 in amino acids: CASSHHGGGQPQHF. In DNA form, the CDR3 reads TGCGCCAGCAGCCATCACGGGGGAGGTCAGCCCCAGCATTTT.

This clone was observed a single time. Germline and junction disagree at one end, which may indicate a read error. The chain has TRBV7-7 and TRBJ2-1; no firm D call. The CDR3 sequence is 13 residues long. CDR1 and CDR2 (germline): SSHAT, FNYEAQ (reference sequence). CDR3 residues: CASSLSGDNEQFF. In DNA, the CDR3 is TGTGCTAGCAGCTTATCAGGAGACAATGAGCAGTTCTTC.